This T cell receptor beta chain was identified in a study of T cells in Graves' hyperthyroidism and ophthalmopathy. In its sample, this clonotype was seen many times. Germline loops: CDR1 MNHNS, CDR2 SASEGT. The CDR3 consists of 19 residues. Trimming took 6 bases from V and 0 from J, leaving 26 bases between them. Authors of the study amplified TCR beta CDR3 regions from RNA transcripts. Initially, a first-round RT-PCR of the TCR CDR3 employed the HTBI primer set. TCRdb recomputed calls from the multiplex PCR reads with MiXCR, one row per CDR3 protein. The data contain fewer than 250,000 distinct CDR3 sequences, around 15% of them singletons.

The chain employs TRBV6-1 and TRBJ1-1, with D unclear. The origin of this receptor is a woman under 30 with Graves' ophthalmopathy. Sequencing was done on a sample of blood. The CDR3 nucleotides are TGTGCCAGCAGGGAAATTAGGTATCGGGTCGCCCTATTGAACACTGAAGCTTTCTTT. Translation: CASREIRYRVALLNTEAFF.